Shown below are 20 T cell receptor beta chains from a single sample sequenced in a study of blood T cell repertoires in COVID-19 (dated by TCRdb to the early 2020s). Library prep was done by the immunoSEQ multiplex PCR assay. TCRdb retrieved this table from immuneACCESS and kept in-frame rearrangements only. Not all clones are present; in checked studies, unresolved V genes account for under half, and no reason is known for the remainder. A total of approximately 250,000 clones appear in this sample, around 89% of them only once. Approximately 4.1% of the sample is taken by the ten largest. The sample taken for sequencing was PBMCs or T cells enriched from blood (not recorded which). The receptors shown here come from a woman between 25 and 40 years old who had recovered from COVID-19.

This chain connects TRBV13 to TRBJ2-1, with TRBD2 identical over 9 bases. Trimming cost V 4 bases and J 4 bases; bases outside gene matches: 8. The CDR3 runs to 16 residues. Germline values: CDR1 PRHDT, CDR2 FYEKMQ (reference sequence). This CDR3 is CASSYLAGESYNEQFF. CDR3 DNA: TGTGCCAGCAGCTACTTAGCGGGAGAGTCATACAATGAGCAGTTCTTC.

CDR3 residues: CSVDTGGNQPQHF. CDR3 in DNA: TGCAGCGTTGATACCGGGGGGAATCAGCCCCAGCATTTT. The rearrangement joins TRBV29-1 to TRBJ1-5, with D perhaps matching TRBD1 (5 bases). The CDR3 spans 13 residues. Trimming cost V 3 bases and J 4 bases, with 10 bases left between them. CDR1 is SQVTM, CDR2 ANQGSEA, per germline.

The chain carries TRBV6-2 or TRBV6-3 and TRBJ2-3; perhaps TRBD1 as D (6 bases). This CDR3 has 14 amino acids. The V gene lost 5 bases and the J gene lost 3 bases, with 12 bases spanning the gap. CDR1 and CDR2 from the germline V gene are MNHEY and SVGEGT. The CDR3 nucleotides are TGTGCCAGCAGTGACAGGAAGTATACAGATACGCAGTATTTT. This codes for CASSDRKYTDTQYF.

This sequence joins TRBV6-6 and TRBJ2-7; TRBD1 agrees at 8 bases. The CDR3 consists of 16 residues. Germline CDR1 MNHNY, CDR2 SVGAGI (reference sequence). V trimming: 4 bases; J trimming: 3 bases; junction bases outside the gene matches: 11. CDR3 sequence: CASSFIIRGPHYEQYF. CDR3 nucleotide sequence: TGTGCCAGCAGTTTTATCATCAGGGGGCCGCACTACGAGCAGTACTTC.

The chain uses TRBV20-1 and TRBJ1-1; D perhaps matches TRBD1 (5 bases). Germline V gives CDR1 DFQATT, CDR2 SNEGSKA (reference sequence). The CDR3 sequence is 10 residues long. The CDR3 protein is CSPGRTEAFF. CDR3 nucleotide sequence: TGCAGCCCAGGGCGGACTGAAGCTTTCTTT.

The CDR3 loop is CASSRLAGGPPDTQYF. The CDR3, as DNA: TGCGCCAGCAGCCGTTTAGCGGGAGGGCCTCCAGATACGCAGTATTTT. The gene calls are TRBV5-1 and TRBJ2-3; TRBD2 agrees at 11 bases. This CDR3 is 16 amino acids long. The V and J ends lost 4 bases and 4 bases, in that order; junction bases with no gene match: 8. The germline V gene encodes CDR1 SGHRS and CDR2 YFSETQ.

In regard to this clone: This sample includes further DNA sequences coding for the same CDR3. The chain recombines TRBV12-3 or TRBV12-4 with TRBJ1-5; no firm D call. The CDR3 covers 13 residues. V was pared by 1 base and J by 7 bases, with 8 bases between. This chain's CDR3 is CASSLGAGQPQHF. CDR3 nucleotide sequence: TGTGCCAGCAGTTTAGGGGCAGGCCAGCCCCAGCATTTT.

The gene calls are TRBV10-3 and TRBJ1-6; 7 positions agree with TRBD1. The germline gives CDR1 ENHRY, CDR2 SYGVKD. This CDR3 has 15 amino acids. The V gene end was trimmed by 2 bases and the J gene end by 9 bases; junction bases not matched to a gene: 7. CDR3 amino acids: CAISEKEGASSPLHF. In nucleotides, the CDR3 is TGTGCCATCAGTGAGAAGGAGGGGGCAAGTTCACCCCTCCACTTT.

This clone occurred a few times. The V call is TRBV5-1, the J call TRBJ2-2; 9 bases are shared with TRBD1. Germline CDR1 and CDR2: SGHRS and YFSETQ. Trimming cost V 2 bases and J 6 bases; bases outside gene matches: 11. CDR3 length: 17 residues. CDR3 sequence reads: CASSFLTGGPQPGELFF. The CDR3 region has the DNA TGCGCCAGCAGCTTCCTGACAGGGGGGCCTCAACCCGGGGAGCTGTTTTTT.

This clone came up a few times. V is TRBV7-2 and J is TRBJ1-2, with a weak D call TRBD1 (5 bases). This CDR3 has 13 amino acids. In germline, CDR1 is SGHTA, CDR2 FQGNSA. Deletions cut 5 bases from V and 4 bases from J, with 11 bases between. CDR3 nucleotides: TGTGCCAGCAGCAGCAGGGCCAGCTATGGCTACACCTTC. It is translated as CASSSRASYGYTF.

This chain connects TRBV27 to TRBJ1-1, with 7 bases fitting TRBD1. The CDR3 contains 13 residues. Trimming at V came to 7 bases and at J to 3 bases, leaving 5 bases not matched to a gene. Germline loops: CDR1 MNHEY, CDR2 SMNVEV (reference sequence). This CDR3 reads CASKGQGDTEAFF. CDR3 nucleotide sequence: TGTGCCAGCAAAGGGCAGGGGGACACTGAAGCTTTCTTT.

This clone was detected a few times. CDR3: CASTRGFAGANVLTF. DNA for the CDR3: TGTGCCAGCACCAGAGGGTTTGCCGGGGCCAACGTCCTGACTTTC. This chain uses TRBV28 with TRBJ2-6; tentative D call: TRBD2 (5 bases). This CDR3 has 15 residues. Germline loops: CDR1 MDHEN, CDR2 SYDVKM. The V gene lost 7 bases and the J gene lost 4 bases, with 14 bases spanning the gap. The whole variable domain, remainder taken from reference TRBV28 and TRBJ2-6, is DVKVTQSSRYLVKRTGEKVFLECVQDMDHENMFWYRQDPGLGLRLIYFSYDVKMKEKGDIPEGYSVSREKKERFSLILESASTNQTSMYLCASTRGFAGANVLTFGAGSRLTVL.

The CDR3 protein is CASSRVGQGSTGNTIYF. The CDR3 bases are TGCGCCAGCAGCCGGGTGGGACAGGGATCGACTGGAAACACCATATATTTT. This chain connects TRBV4-3 to TRBJ1-3; 9 bases map to TRBD1. V was clipped by 4 bases and J by 2 bases; unmatched bases: 9. This CDR3 has 17 amino acids. The germline V gene has CDR1 LGHNA and CDR2 YSLEER.

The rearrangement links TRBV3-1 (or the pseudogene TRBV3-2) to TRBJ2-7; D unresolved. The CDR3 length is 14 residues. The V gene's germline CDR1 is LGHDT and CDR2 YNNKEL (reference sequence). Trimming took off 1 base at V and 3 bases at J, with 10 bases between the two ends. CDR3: CASSQGVLIYEQYF. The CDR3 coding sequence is TGTGCCAGCAGCCAAGGTGTACTTATCTACGAGCAGTACTTC.

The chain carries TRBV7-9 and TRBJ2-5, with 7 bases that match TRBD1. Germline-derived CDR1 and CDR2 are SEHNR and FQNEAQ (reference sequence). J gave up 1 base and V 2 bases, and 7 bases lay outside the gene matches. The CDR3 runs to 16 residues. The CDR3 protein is CASSLRTGVVQETQYF. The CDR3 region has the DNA TGTGCCAGCAGCTTACGGACAGGTGTTGTCCAAGAGACCCAGTACTTC.

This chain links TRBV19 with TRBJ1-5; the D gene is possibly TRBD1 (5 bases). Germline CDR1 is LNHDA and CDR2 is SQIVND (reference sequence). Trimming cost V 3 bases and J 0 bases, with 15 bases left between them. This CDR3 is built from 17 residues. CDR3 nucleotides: TGTGCCAGTAGTATTCCGCTGGGCAGGGCTAGCAATCAGCCCCAGCATTTT. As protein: CASSIPLGRASNQPQHF.

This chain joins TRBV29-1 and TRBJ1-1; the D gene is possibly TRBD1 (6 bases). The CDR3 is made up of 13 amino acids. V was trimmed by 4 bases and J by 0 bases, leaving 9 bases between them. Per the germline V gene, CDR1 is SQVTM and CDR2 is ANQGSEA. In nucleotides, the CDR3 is TGCAGCGTTGCTCAGGGGTTGAACACTGAAGCTTTCTTT. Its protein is CSVAQGLNTEAFF.

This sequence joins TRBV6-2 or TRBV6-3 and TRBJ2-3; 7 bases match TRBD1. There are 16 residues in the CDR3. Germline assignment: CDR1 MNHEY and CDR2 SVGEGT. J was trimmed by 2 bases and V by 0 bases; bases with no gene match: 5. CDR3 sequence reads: CASSYSRTGITDTQYF. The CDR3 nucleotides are TGTGCCAGCAGTTACTCAAGGACAGGAATCACAGATACGCAGTATTTT.

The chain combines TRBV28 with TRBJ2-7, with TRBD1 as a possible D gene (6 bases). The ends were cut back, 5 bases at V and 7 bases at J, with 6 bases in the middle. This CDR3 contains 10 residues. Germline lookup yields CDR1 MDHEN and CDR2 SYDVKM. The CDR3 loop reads CASSGTEQYF. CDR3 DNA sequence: TGTGCCAGCAGTGGGACAGAGCAGTACTTC.

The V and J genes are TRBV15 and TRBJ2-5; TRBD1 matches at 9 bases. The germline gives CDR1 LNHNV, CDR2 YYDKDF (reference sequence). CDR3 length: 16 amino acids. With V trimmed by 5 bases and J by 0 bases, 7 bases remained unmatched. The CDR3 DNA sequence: TGTGCCACCAGCCCGGACTGGACAGGGGACCAAGAGACCCAGTACTTC. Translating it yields CATSPDWTGDQETQYF.